The source of this T cell receptor beta chain is a study of HIV-infected patients and healthy controls. V gave up 0 bases and J gave up 4 bases, with 12 bases separating them. Germline CDR1 is SGHDN and CDR2 is FVKESK. The CDR3 extends over 15 amino acids. This clonotype was detected ten times or more. TCRdb itself ran the 5' RACE reads through MiXCR, one entry per CDR3 protein. The sample holds roughly 70,000 distinct CDR3 sequences; about 17% are singletons and the top ten take around 6%. The specimen was CD4+ T cells from blood. V gene TRBV14 combines with J gene TRBJ2-5, with unresolved D. The source of this sequence is a human donor in good health. For the CDR3, the DNA is TGTGCCAGCAGCCAAGATCTGGGTTTAGGAGAGACCCAGTACTTC. As protein: CASSQDLGLGETQYF.